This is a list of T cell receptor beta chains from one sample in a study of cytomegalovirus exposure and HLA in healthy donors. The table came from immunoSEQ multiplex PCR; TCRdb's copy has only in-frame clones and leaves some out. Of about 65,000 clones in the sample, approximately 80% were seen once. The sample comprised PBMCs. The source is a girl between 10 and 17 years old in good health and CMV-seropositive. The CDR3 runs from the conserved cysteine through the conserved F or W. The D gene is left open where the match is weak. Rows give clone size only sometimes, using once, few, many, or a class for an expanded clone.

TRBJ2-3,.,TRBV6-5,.,TGTGCCAGCGGGCCGAGAAGCACAGATACGCAGTATTTT,CASGPRSTDTQYF
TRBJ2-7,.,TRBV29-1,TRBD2,TGCAGCGTCACTCTGCCCAGCGGGGTAAGCTCCTACGAGCAGTACTTC,CSVTLPSGVSSYEQYF
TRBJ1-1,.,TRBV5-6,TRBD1,TGTGCCAGCAGCGGCGACAGGGGTCGCCGGATGAACACTGAAGCTTTCTTT,CASSGDRGRRMNTEAFF
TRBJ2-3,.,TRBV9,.,TGTGCCAGCAGCGTCTGGGGCAACACAGATACGCAGTATTTT,CASSVWGNTDTQYF
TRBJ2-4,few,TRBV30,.,TGTGCCTGGAGTGCCCCGGGATCCCGAGCCAAAAACATTCAGTACTTC,CAWSAPGSRAKNIQYF
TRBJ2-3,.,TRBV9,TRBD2,TGTGCCAGCAGCTTCGGGACTAGCGGATACACAGATACGCAGTATTTT,CASSFGTSGYTDTQYF
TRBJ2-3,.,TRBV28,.,TGTGCCACCTCGGGATCTAGCACAGATACGCAGTATTTT,CATSGSSTDTQYF
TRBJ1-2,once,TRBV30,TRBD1,TGTGCCTGGACGCCAGGGGGTAACTATGGCTACACCTTC,CAWTPGGNYGYTF
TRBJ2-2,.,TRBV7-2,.,TGTGCCAGCAGCTTAACCCGGGGTACCGGGGAGCTGTTTTTT,CASSLTRGTGELFF
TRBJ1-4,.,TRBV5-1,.,TGCGCCAGCAGCTTACAGGGTTCCCCCGAACTGTTTTTT,CASSLQGSPELFF
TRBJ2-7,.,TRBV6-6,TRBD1,TGTGCCAGCAGTTACGGGACAGGGGTAGGCTACGAGCAGTACTTC,CASSYGTGVGYEQYF
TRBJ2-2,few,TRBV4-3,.,TGCGCCAGCAGCCAAGATAGGACAGTGAACACCGGGGAGCTGTTTTTT,CASSQDRTVNTGELFF
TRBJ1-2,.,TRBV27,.,TGTGCCAGCAGTTCAACAGGCTTATGGGGCTACACCTTC,CASSSTGLWGYTF
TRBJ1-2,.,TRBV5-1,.,TGCGCCAGCAGCAGTCACGACAGAACAAGTAACTATGGCTACACCTTC,CASSSHDRTSNYGYTF
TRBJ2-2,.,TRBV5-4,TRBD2,TGTGCCAGCAGCTGGGGACTAGCGGGGGGGCCTGGCGGGGAGCTGTTTTTT,CASSWGLAGGPGGELFF
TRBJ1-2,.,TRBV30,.,TGTGCCTGGAGCCCGTCCGGTCTAGGCTACACCTTC,CAWSPSGLGYTF